This is a list of T cell receptor beta chains from one sample in a study of blood T cell repertoires in COVID-19. Clones were sequenced by immunoSEQ multiplex PCR, and TCRdb holds only the in-frame ones, with some missing. This sample has around 300,000 clones; about 90% occur once, and the top ten carry roughly 2.3%. What was sequenced was peripheral blood. The receptors shown here come from a man between 18 and 35 years old with active or convalescent COVID-19. Each CDR3 is given with its conserved first and last residue.

CDR3 | J | V
CASSAPRTGEGETQYF | TRBJ2-5 | TRBV11-2
CASSSPGPMNTEAFF | TRBJ1-1 | TRBV7-6
CATSDSEPGLAHVDTQYF | TRBJ2-3 | TRBV24-1
CASSLSLAAYEQYF | TRBJ2-7 | TRBV7-9
CASSRPYDSAYEQYF | TRBJ2-7 | TRBV5-6
CASSLQGAVYTF | TRBJ1-2 | TRBV18
CASSQDLGLAGDEQYF | TRBJ2-7 | TRBV3-1/TRBV3-2
CASSEPGQGVETQYF | TRBJ2-5 | TRBV10-2
CASSPNRGGNYGYTF | TRBJ1-2 | TRBV3-1/TRBV3-2
CASRSGASGNTIYF | TRBJ1-3 | TRBV7-2
CASSSRQDSYEQYF | TRBJ2-7 | TRBV7-2
CASSFIGGAEPEAFF | TRBJ1-1 | TRBV5-1
CASSPTRTGGNTIYF | TRBJ1-3 | TRBV18
CASSPTGGIYEQYF | TRBJ2-7 | TRBV7-9
CASSPQGGAENNEQFF | TRBJ2-1 | TRBV11-3
CASSQGPLKEKLFF | TRBJ1-4 | TRBV2
CASSVLGLAAREQFF | TRBJ2-1 | TRBV27
CASSLGSGNQPQHF | TRBJ1-5 | TRBV11-2
CASSLGPGGPNQPQHF | TRBJ1-5 | TRBV5-6
CASSQWDRAYEQYF | TRBJ2-7 | TRBV23-1
CASSLVGEVANYGYTF | TRBJ1-2 | TRBV5-4
CASSYSGTVYSPLHF | TRBJ1-6 | TRBV11-2
CASSTQSDTQYF | TRBJ2-3 | TRBV7-9
CASSFWTDEQYF | TRBJ2-7 | TRBV7-9
CASSWTGRNEQYF | TRBJ2-7 | TRBV5-1
CASAPFPLWAPTNYGYTF | TRBJ1-2 | TRBV18
CASSQEAALHLRGNEQFF | TRBJ2-1 | TRBV3-1/TRBV3-2
CASSISRDTEAFF | TRBJ1-1 | TRBV19
CASSETDYNSPLHF | TRBJ1-6 | TRBV4-3
CASSHISVLISHEQYF | TRBJ2-7 | TRBV21-1
CASSLRSGSAYEQYF | TRBJ2-7 | TRBV7-8
CASSISSLNEQFF | TRBJ2-1 | TRBV19
CASRVQRANTEAFF | TRBJ1-1 | TRBV5-1
CASSLDRTEKLFF | TRBJ1-4 | TRBV5-6
CASTRFMGTGGTDTQYF | TRBJ2-3 | TRBV27
CASSLSGQGRFEQYF | TRBJ2-7 | TRBV7-3
CASSSGQVNEAFF | TRBJ1-1 | TRBV6-6
CASSPPTLTLHF | TRBJ1-6 | TRBV7-9
CASSISLTGNQPQHF | TRBJ1-5 | TRBV19
CASSRLVAPGELFF | TRBJ2-2 | TRBV28
CASSFSTGGRDEQFF | TRBJ2-1 | TRBV7-9
CIGDRGLSEAFF | TRBJ1-1 | TRBV7-9
CASSLRQTGSGYTF | TRBJ1-2 | TRBV7-9
CASSPREEGTGGKLFF | TRBJ1-4 | TRBV18
CATSDPRTGGYGYTF | TRBJ1-2 | TRBV24-1
CASSDRRYEQYF | TRBJ2-7 | TRBV11-1
CASSYDGQGSNTEAFF | TRBJ1-1 | TRBV6-5
CASSLAPPPEGYEQYF | TRBJ2-7 | TRBV7-8
CASSLLTGENTEAFF | TRBJ1-1 | TRBV7-8
CASSLSSGWKGYGYTF | TRBJ1-2 | TRBV27